This passage covers 31 T cell receptor beta chains from one sample sequenced in a study of shared clonotypes between healthy human individuals. Naive CD8 cells were CD45RO-negative, positively selected for CCR7, excluding terminally differentiated effector memory CD45RA+ cells. Sequenced by immunoSEQ multiplex PCR; TCRdb stores in-frame clones only, minus some. The table records some 2 million clones, about 95% of them present only once. What was sequenced was naive CD8+ T cells sorted from blood. These receptors originate from a man younger than 30 in good health.

The gene calls are TRBV30 and TRBJ2-1; D might be TRBD2 (5 bases). V lost 0 bases, J lost 5 bases, and 11 bases lay in between. Germline CDR1 and CDR2: GTSNPN and SVGIG (reference sequence). The CDR3 length is 14 residues. The CDR3 DNA sequence: TGTGCCTGGAGTGTGGCTAGCAGCAACAATGAGCAGTTCTTC. Translation: CAWSVASSNNEQFF.

The count of this clone is one. The gene calls are TRBV5-6 and TRBJ2-1; D remains ambiguous. This CDR3 comprises 15 residues. Germline values: CDR1 SGHDT, CDR2 YYEEEE. The V end lost 0 bases, the J end lost 0 bases, and 7 bases lay between the germline ends. CDR3 nucleotides: TGTGCCAGCAGCTTGGTGCCTAACTCCTACAATGAGCAGTTCTTC. This sequence encodes CASSLVPNSYNEQFF.

The chain has TRBV6-6 and TRBJ2-5; D might be TRBD1 (8 bases). The CDR3 loop spans 15 amino acids. V was cut by 4 bases and J by 4 bases, with 16 bases left in between. CDR1 is MNHNY, CDR2 SVGAGI, per germline (reference sequence). The CDR3, as DNA: TGTGCCAGCAGTTGGTCTACAGGGGGGGCAGAGACCCAGTACTTC. Its translation: CASSWSTGGAETQYF.

This rearrangement joins TRBV5-1 to TRBJ1-1; 8 bases are a match to TRBD1. The germline V gene encodes CDR1 SGHRS and CDR2 YFSETQ. The CDR3 has 19 amino acids. V trimming: 0 bases; J trimming: 3 bases; junction bases outside the gene matches: 16. CDR3 DNA sequence: TGCGCCAGCAGCTTGGCTTCCGGGACAGGTATTATTCGAGACACTGAAGCTTTCTTT. It translates to CASSLASGTGIIRDTEAFF.

This clone occurred once. The sample holds other DNA sequences that translate to the same CDR3. The rearrangement joins TRBV27 to TRBJ1-6; D gene ambiguous. The CDR3 covers 12 residues. The ends were cut back, 2 bases at V and 6 bases at J, with 2 bases in the middle. The V gene's germline CDR1 is MNHEY and CDR2 SMNVEV (reference sequence). DNA for the CDR3: TGTGCCAGCAGTTTAGGTAATTCACCCCTCCACTTT. Its protein is CASSLGNSPLHF.

The chain carries TRBV11-2 and TRBJ2-3, with 7 bases lining up with TRBD1. V was pared by 5 bases and J by 7 bases, with 9 bases of the junction left unmatched. Germline V gives CDR1 SGHAT, CDR2 FQNNGV. CDR3 size: 14 residues. The chain's CDR3 is CASSEGAGGYTQYF. The CDR3 coding sequence is TGTGCCAGCAGCGAAGGAGCAGGGGGATATACGCAGTATTTT.

The chain couples TRBV5-4 to TRBJ2-7; 10 bases map to TRBD2. The germline gives CDR1 SGHNT, CDR2 YYREEE (reference sequence). V dropped 3 bases and J dropped 2; count of bases not matched to a gene: 5. The CDR3 consists of 15 residues. This CDR3 reads CASSSGTSATYEQYF. CDR3 in DNA: TGTGCCAGCAGCTCCGGGACTAGCGCAACCTACGAGCAGTACTTC. The variable domain in full, completed from reference TRBV5-4 and TRBJ2-7, reads ETGVTQSPTHLIKTRGQQVTLRCSSQSGHNTVSWYQQALGQGPQFIFQYYREEENGRGNFPPRFSGLQFPNYSSELNVNALELDDSALYLCASSSGTSATYEQYFGPGTRLTVT.

The chain employs TRBV15 and TRBJ2-7; a weak D match, TRBD1 (5 bases). V gave up 8 bases and J gave up 6 bases, with 11 bases separating them. The V gene's germline CDR1 is LNHNV and CDR2 YYDKDF (reference sequence). The CDR3 is made up of 11 amino acids. The CDR3 coding sequence is TGTGCCACCGCACAGGACACCGAGCAGTACTTC. This translates into CATAQDTEQYF.

This chain joins TRBV9 and TRBJ2-7; D uncertain. This CDR3 is built from 13 residues. Between the trimmed V and J ends, which lost 0 bases and 5 bases, there was a span of 9 bases. The germline V gene has CDR1 SGDLS and CDR2 YYNGEE. CDR3 coding DNA: TGTGCCAGCAGCGTAGAGGTAACGCACGAGCAGTACTTC. Its protein product is CASSVEVTHEQYF.

This sequence joins TRBV7-8 and TRBJ2-5; maybe TRBD2 (6 bases). V lost 3 bases to trimming and J lost 5 bases, with 10 bases between them. Germline lookup yields CDR1 SGHVS and CDR2 FQNEAQ. The CDR3 is 13 amino acids. This CDR3 reads CASSFLEGETQYF. The DNA for the CDR3 is TGTGCCAGCAGCTTTCTGGAGGGGGAGACCCAGTACTTC.

The chain uses TRBV9 and TRBJ2-7; perhaps TRBD2 as D (5 bases). V lost 2 bases to trimming and J lost 3 bases, with 12 bases between them. Germline V gene sequence: CDR1 SGDLS, CDR2 YYNGEE. CDR3 length: 14 amino acids. CDR3 protein: CASSVGGQVYEQYF. CDR3 nucleotide sequence: TGTGCCAGCAGCGTCGGCGGGCAAGTCTACGAGCAGTACTTC.

This clone was seen just once. The J gene is TRBJ2-2, the V gene TRBV30; D not certain. The CDR3 has 13 amino acids. V was cut by 6 bases and J by 2 bases, with 10 bases left in between. From germline, CDR1 is GTSNPN and CDR2 SVGIG (reference sequence). The CDR3, as DNA: TGTGCCTGCAATCCAGTAAACACCGGGGAGCTGTTTTTT. Amino acids: CACNPVNTGELFF.

The chain links TRBV14 to TRBJ1-2; TRBD1 might be the D (5 bases). CDR3 length: 14 amino acids. V gave up 1 base and J gave up 2 bases, with 8 bases separating them. Germline CDR1 and CDR2: SGHDN and FVKESK. The CDR3 DNA follows: TGTGCCAGCAGCCAAGTCGACAGCAACTATGGCTACACCTTC. This codes for CASSQVDSNYGYTF.

The chain couples TRBV19 to TRBJ1-2; weak D call: TRBD1 (5 bases). CDR3 length: 14 amino acids. Germline lookup yields CDR1 LNHDA and CDR2 SQIVND (reference sequence). The ends were cut back, 7 bases at V and 4 bases at J, with 16 bases in the middle. The CDR3 region is CASTISPDSYGYTF. The CDR3 DNA reads as TGTGCCAGTACCATATCCCCCGACAGCTATGGCTACACCTTC.

The chain combines TRBV5-4 with TRBJ2-2; no clear D gene. The CDR3 loop spans 14 amino acids. Germline CDR1 is SGHNT and CDR2 is YYREEE (reference sequence). Trimming took off 0 bases at V and 4 bases at J, with 7 bases between the two ends. Written as DNA, the CDR3 is TGTGCCAGCAGCTTGGGGTGGACCACCGGGGAGCTGTTTTTT. Its translation is CASSLGWTTGELFF.

This rearrangement joins TRBV7-9 to TRBJ2-1; 7 positions agree with TRBD2. Germline CDR1 is SEHNR and CDR2 is FQNEAQ (reference sequence). This CDR3 contains 15 residues. J gave up 7 bases and V 1 base, and 7 bases lay outside the gene matches. DNA for the CDR3: TGTGCCAGCAGCTTAGGCCGGGGGGTAAAAAATGAGCAGTTCTTC. This codes for CASSLGRGVKNEQFF. Variable domain in full (rest from reference TRBV7-9 and TRBJ2-1): DTGVSQNPRHKITKRGQNVTFRCDPISEHNRLYWYRQTLGQGPEFLTYFQNEAQLEKSRLLSDRFSAERPKGSFSTLEIQRTEQGDSAMYLCASSLGRGVKNEQFFGPGTRLTVL.

The J gene is TRBJ2-1, the V gene TRBV11-2; D is ambiguous. Germline V gene lookup returns CDR1 SGHAT and CDR2 FQNNGV. Trimming took off 0 bases at V and 10 bases at J, with 4 bases between the two ends. CDR3 length equals 11 residues. CDR3 DNA sequence: TGTGCCAGCAGCTTAGAGTCGGAGCAGTTCTTC. Amino acids: CASSLESEQFF.

V and J are TRBV4-2 and TRBJ2-1; D ambiguous. The CDR3 is 15 amino acids. V lost 1 base, J lost 7 bases, and 14 bases lay in between. Germline loops: CDR1 LGHNA, CDR2 YNFKEQ. The CDR3 spells CASSQGANSPNEQFF. CDR3 in DNA: TGTGCCAGCAGCCAAGGGGCGAATAGTCCTAATGAGCAGTTCTTC.

A note on this clone: Other nucleotide sequences in the sample specify the same CDR3. This rearrangement joins TRBV5-1 to TRBJ1-2, with D possibly matching TRBD1 (5 bases). Trimming left V 2 bases short and J 4 bases short, with 9 bases between. CDR1 and CDR2 (germline): SGHRS, YFSETQ. The CDR3 is 13 amino acids. This chain's CDR3 is CASSFGTLYGYTF. CDR3 DNA: TGCGCCAGCAGCTTCGGGACGCTCTATGGCTACACCTTC.

As to this clone: Within the sample, other DNA sequences also encode this same CDR3. The CDR3 reads CASSLAGGGSYEQYF. In DNA, the CDR3 is TGCGCCAGCAGCTTAGCGGGAGGAGGGTCCTACGAGCAGTACTTC. The rearrangement uses TRBV5-1 and TRBJ2-7; 9 bases align to TRBD2. The CDR3 runs 15 residues. V was pared by 2 bases and J by 1 base, with 4 bases of the junction left unmatched. Germline CDR1 and CDR2: SGHRS and YFSETQ.

The chain uses TRBV9 and TRBJ1-2; D gene unclear. Trimming removed 3 bases from V and 3 bases from J, with 6 bases in between. Germline V gene data show CDR1 as SGDLS and CDR2 as YYNGEE. This CDR3 is 12 amino acids long. CDR3 amino acids: CASSATHYGYTF. The CDR3, as DNA: TGTGCCAGCAGCGCCACCCACTATGGCTACACCTTC.

This clone was detected only once. The chain employs TRBV2 and TRBJ2-2; no definite D call. CDR1 SNHLY and CDR2 FYNNEI come from the germline V gene. Trimming took off 2 bases at V and 6 bases at J, with 16 bases between the two ends. This CDR3 has 16 amino acids. The CDR3 region is CASSESKLVSPGELFF. CDR3 DNA sequence: TGTGCCAGCAGTGAATCCAAGTTAGTGTCCCCCGGGGAGCTGTTTTTT.

In the case of this clone: Other DNA sequences in this specimen translate into the identical CDR3. The rearrangement joins TRBV7-8 to TRBJ2-5; D unclear. The germline V and J ends were trimmed by 0 bases and 1 base, with 0 bases remaining between them. The CDR3 loop spans 12 amino acids. Germline CDR1 reads SGHVS; CDR2 reads FQNEAQ. The CDR3 loop is CASSLAQETQYF. CDR3 bases: TGTGCCAGCAGCTTAGCCCAAGAGACCCAGTACTTC.

The CDR3 spells CASSQFLASLQYF. The CDR3 nucleotides are TGTGCCAGCAGCCAATTTCTAGCGTCCCTCCAGTATTTT. The chain combines TRBV4-2 with TRBJ2-3; D may be TRBD2 (6 bases). Trimming cost V 2 bases and J 12 bases, with 15 bases left between them. Per the germline V gene, CDR1 is LGHNA and CDR2 is YNFKEQ. The CDR3 has 13 amino acids.

V and J are TRBV27 and TRBJ2-7; 9 bases align to TRBD2. The CDR3 spans 16 residues. Trimming removed 5 bases from V and 0 bases from J; junction bases left unmatched: 8. Germline CDR1 MNHEY, CDR2 SMNVEV (reference sequence). This CDR3 is CASSPTLAGFSYEQYF. The CDR3 coding sequence is TGTGCCAGCAGTCCGACCCTAGCGGGATTCTCCTACGAGCAGTACTTC.

Of note for this clone: The junction shows a germline mismatch at one end, possibly a read error. This sequence joins TRBV27 and TRBJ1-2; D not certain. Germline V gives CDR1 MNHEY, CDR2 SMNVEV (reference sequence). This CDR3 spans 8 amino acids. The CDR3 region has the DNA TGTGCCAGCAGTTTTGCCTTTTTC. Encoded protein: CASSFAFF.

The chain carries TRBV4-1 and TRBJ1-1; D might be TRBD1 (6 bases). CDR1 is MGHRA, CDR2 YSYEKL, per germline. The CDR3 extends over 13 amino acids. V dropped 4 bases and J dropped 7 bases, with 13 bases sitting between them. In DNA form, the CDR3 reads TGCGCCAGCAGCCGCCTACAGGGTGGTGAAGCTTTCTTT. Protein sequence: CASSRLQGGEAFF.

This clone was seen a few times. Other nucleotide sequences from this sample produce the same CDR3. The V call is TRBV13, the J call TRBJ2-3; no clear D. Trimming removed 3 bases at V and 4 bases at J, with 5 bases between. Germline V gene lookup returns CDR1 PRHDT and CDR2 FYEKMQ (reference sequence). The CDR3 is 12 residues long. The DNA of the CDR3 is TGTGCCAGCAGCTTTGGGGCAGATACGCAGTATTTT. This encodes CASSFGADTQYF. The whole variable domain, remainder taken from reference TRBV13 and TRBJ2-3, is AAGVIQSPRHLIKEKRETATLKCYPIPRHDTVYWYQQGPGQDPQFLISFYEKMQSDKGSIPDRFSAQQFSDYHSELNMSSLELGDSALYFCASSFGADTQYFGPGTRLTVL.

This clone was picked up one time. The chain carries TRBV7-6 and TRBJ2-1, with D possibly being TRBD1 (5 bases). Between the trimmed V and J ends, which lost 1 base and 5 bases, there was a span of 9 bases. The CDR3 covers 14 residues. Germline assignment: CDR1 SGHVS and CDR2 FNYEAQ. The CDR3 nucleotides read TGTGCCAGCAGCTTAGTCCAGGGCAACAATGAGCAGTTCTTC. It specifies CASSLVQGNNEQFF.

This clone appeared a single time. The chain is built from TRBV25-1 and TRBJ2-3; the D call may be TRBD1 or TRBD2 (5 bases each). This CDR3 region has 12 residues. Trimming removed 2 bases at V and 8 bases at J, with 8 bases between. Germline CDR1 reads MGHDK; CDR2 reads SYGVNS. CDR3 sequence reads: CASSEGGVTQYF. The CDR3, as DNA: TGTGCCAGCAGTGAAGGGGGTGTTACGCAGTATTTT.

This clone was detected once. The chain has TRBV9 and TRBJ2-3, with D unresolved. Looked up from germline, CDR1 is SGDLS and CDR2 is YYNGEE. Between the trimmed V and J ends, which lost 0 bases and 1 base, there was a span of 12 bases. The CDR3 is 16 residues long. CDR3 coding DNA: TGTGCCAGCAGCGTAGATCCGGGTCCTGGCACAGATACGCAGTATTTT. It is translated as CASSVDPGPGTDTQYF.